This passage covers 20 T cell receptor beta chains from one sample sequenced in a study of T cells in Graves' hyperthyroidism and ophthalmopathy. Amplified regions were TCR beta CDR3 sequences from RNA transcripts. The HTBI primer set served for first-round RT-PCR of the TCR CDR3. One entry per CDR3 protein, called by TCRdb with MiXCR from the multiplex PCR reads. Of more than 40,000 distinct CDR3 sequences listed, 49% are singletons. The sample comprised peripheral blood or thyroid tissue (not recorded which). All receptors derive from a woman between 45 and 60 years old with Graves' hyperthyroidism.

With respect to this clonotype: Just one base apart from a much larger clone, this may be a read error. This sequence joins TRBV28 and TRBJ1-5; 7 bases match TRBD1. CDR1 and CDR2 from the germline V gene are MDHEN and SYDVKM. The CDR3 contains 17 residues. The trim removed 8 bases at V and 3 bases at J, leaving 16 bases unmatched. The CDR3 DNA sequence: TGTGCCAGCGGGACGGGACAGCTTGCATTAGTCAATCAGCCCCAGCATTTT. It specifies CASGTGQLALVNQPQHF.

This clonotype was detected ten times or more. CDR3 sequence reads: CASSFSGRAQPQHF. The CDR3 coding sequence is TGTGCCAGCAGCTTTTCAGGGCGTGCTCAGCCCCAGCATTTT. This chain uses TRBV7-9 with TRBJ1-5, with a possible D match to TRBD1 (5 bases). CDR3 length: 14 amino acids. Trimming stripped 3 bases from V and 6 bases from J, with 12 bases between. The germline gives CDR1 SEHNR, CDR2 FQNEAQ (reference sequence).

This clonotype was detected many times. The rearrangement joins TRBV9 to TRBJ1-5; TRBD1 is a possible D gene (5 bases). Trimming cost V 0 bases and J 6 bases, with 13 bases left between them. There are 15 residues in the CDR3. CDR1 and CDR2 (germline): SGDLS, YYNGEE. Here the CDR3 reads CASSVAGLPTQPQHF. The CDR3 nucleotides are TGTGCCAGCAGCGTAGCGGGACTGCCCACTCAGCCCCAGCATTTT.

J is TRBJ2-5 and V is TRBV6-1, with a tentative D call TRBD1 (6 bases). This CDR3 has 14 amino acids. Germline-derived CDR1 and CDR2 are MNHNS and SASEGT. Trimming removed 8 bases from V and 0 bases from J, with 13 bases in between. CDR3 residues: CASLTWTDQETQYF. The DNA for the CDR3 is TGTGCCAGCCTTACTTGGACAGACCAAGAGACCCAGTACTTC.

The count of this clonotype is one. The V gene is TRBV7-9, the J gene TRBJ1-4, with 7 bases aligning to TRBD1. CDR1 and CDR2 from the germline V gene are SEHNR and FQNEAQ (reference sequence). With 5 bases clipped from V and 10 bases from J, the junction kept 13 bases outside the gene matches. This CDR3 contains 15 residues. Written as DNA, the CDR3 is TGTGCCAGCAGCCTCATCGTCGGATCAGGGGGAAAACTGTTTTTT. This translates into CASSLIVGSGGKLFF.

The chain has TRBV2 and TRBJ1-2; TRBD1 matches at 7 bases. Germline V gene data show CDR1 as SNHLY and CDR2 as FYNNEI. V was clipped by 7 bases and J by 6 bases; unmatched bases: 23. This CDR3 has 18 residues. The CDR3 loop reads CASTPNFGSRDRSHGYTF. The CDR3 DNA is TGTGCCAGCACCCCGAACTTCGGTTCCCGGGACAGAAGTCATGGCTACACCTTC.

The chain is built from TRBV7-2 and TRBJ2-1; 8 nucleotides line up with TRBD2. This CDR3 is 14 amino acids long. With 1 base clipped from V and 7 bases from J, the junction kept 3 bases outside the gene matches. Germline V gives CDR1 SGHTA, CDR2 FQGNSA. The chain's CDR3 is CASSLGGRRNEQFF. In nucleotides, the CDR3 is TGTGCCAGCAGCTTAGGCGGGAGGAGGAATGAGCAGTTCTTC.

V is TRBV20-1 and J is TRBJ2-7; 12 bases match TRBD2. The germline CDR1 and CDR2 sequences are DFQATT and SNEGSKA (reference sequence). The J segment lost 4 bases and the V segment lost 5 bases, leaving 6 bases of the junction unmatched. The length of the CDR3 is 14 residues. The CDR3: CSAAPSGRGYEQYF. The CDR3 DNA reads TGCAGTGCTGCACCTAGCGGGAGGGGATACGAGCAGTACTTC.

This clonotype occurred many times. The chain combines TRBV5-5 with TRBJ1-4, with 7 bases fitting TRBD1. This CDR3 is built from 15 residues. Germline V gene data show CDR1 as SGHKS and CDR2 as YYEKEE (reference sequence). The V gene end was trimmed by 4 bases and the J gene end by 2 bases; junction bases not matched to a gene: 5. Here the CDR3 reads CASSTTGATNEKLFF. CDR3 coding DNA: TGTGCCAGCAGCACCACAGGGGCGACTAATGAAAAACTGTTTTTT.

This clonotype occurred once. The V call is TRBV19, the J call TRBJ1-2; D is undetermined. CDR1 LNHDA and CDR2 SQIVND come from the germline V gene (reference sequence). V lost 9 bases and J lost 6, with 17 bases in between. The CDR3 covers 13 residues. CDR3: CASSPDGDHGYTF. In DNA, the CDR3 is TGTGCCAGCAGTCCGGACGGAGACCATGGCTACACCTTC.

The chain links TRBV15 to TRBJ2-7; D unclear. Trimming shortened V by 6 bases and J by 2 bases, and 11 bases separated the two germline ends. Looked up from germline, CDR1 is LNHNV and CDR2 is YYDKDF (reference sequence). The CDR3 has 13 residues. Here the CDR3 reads CATRGAGPYEQYF. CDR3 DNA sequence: TGTGCCACCAGAGGCGCCGGACCCTACGAGCAGTACTTC.

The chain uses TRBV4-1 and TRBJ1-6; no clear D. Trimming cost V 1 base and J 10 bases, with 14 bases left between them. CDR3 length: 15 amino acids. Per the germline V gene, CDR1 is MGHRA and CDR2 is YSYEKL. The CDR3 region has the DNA TGCGCCAGCAGCCAAGGGCAGGTTTCTGGATCACCCCTCCACTTT. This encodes CASSQGQVSGSPLHF.

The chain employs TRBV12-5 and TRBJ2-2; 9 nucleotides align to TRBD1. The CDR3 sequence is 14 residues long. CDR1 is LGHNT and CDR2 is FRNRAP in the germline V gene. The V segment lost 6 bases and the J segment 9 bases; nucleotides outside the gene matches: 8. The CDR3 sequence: CASGRTGVAWELFF. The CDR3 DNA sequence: TGTGCTAGTGGACGGACAGGGGTAGCCTGGGAGCTGTTTTTT.

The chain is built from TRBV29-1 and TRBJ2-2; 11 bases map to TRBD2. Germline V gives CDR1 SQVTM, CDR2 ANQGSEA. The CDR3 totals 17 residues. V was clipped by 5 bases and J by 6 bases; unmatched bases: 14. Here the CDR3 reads CSVTGSSGRTRAGELFF. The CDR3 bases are TGCAGCGTTACAGGGTCTAGCGGGAGGACCAGGGCCGGGGAGCTGTTTTTT.

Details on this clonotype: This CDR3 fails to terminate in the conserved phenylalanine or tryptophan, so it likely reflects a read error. The CDR3 reads CTSSVQGGTEAFL. Written as DNA, the CDR3 is TGTACCAGCAGCGTACAGGGAGGCACTGAAGCTTTCCTT. The rearrangement uses TRBV9 and TRBJ1-1; weak D call: TRBD1 (6 bases). There are 13 residues in the CDR3. Per germline, CDR1 SGDLS and CDR2 YYNGEE.

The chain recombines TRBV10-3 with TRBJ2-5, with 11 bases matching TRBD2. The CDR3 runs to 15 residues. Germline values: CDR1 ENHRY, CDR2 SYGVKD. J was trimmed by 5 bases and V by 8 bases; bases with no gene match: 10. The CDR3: CAISPLASGRETQYF. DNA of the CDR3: TGTGCCATCTCCCCCCTGGCTAGCGGGAGGGAGACCCAGTACTTC.

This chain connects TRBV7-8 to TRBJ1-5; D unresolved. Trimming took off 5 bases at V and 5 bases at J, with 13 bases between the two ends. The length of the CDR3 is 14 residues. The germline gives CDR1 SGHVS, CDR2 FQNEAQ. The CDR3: CASSQSGADQPQHF. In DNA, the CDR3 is TGTGCCAGCAGCCAGTCAGGAGCTGATCAGCCCCAGCATTTT. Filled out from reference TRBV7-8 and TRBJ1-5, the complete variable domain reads GAGVSQSPRYKVAKRGQDVALRCDPISGHVSLFWYQQALGQGPEFLTYFQNEAQLDKSGLPSDRFFAERPEGSVSTLKIQRTQQEDSAVYLCASSQSGADQPQHFGDGTRLSIL.

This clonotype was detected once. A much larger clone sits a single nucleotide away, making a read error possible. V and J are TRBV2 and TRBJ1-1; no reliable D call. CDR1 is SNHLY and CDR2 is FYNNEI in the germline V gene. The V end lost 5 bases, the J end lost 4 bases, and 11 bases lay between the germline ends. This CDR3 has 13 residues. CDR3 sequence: CASSRTVSTEAFF. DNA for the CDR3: TGTGCCAGCAGTAGGACTGTAAGCACTGAAGCTTTCTTT.

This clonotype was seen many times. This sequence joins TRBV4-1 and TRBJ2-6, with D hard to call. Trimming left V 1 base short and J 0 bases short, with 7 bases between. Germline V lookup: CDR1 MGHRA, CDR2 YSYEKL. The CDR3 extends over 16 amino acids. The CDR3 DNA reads TGCGCCAGCAGCCAAGTCCGGTACTCTGGGGCCAACGTCCTGACTTTC. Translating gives CASSQVRYSGANVLTF.

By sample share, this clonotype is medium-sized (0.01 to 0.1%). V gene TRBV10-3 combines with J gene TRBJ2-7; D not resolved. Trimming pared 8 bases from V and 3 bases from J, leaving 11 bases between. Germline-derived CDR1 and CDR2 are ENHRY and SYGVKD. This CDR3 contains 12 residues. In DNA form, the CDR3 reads TGTGCCATCTTAGATAATCACTACGAGCAGTACTTC. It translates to CAILDNHYEQYF.